The 6 T cell receptor beta chains below were found in one sample sequenced in a study of blood T cells in healthy people across ages. The authors ran a second PCR of about 6 to 11 cycles using a sample-barcoded 5' primer and a J-beta primer mix. MiXCR, applied by TCRdb to the 5' RACE reads, yields one record per CDR3 protein. The data contain around 1.5 million distinct CDR3 sequences, around 35% of them singletons. Sequenced sample: blood. The source is a woman aged 25 to 39 in good health.

CDR3 in amino acids: CASSKHGTSGILRDTQYF. DNA of the CDR3: TGTGCCAGCAGTAAACACGGGACTAGCGGGATATTAAGGGATACGCAGTATTTT. V usage is TRBV12-3 or TRBV12-4 and J usage is TRBJ2-3; TRBD2 aligns across 13 bases. The trim removed 5 bases at V and 6 bases at J, leaving 14 bases unmatched. This CDR3 has 18 residues.

This clonotype was found a few times. This chain uses TRBV20-1 with TRBJ2-5, with 9 nucleotides matching TRBD1. The CDR3 is made up of 12 amino acids. Germline assignment: CDR1 DFQATT and CDR2 SNEGSKA (reference sequence). The junction had 9 bases not matched to a gene; V was cut back by 5 bases and J by 11 bases. Here the CDR3 DNA reads TGCAGTGCTCTTACAGGGGGCGGAGAGCAGTACTTC. This sequence encodes CSALTGGGEQYF.

About this clonotype itself: A much larger clone differs from this one at a single base, so this may be a read error. CDR3: CASSQPSISIRERYF. The CDR3 coding sequence is TGTGCCAGCAGCCAGCCTAGCATCTCTATTAGGGAGCGGTACTTC. This chain links TRBV3-1 with TRBJ2-5; D may be TRBD2 (5 bases). Between the trimmed V and J ends, which lost 3 bases and 13 bases, there was a span of 24 bases. CDR3 length: 15 amino acids. CDR1 is LGHDT, CDR2 YNNKEL, per germline (reference sequence).

This clonotype was recorded a few times. CDR3 in DNA: TGTGCCAGCAGCCAAGTTCACAGGGGTCCCTACGAGCAGTACTTC. It yields the protein CASSQVHRGPYEQYF. This chain uses TRBV3-1 with TRBJ2-7, with TRBD1 matching 7 bases. V trimming: 1 base; J trimming: 2 bases; junction bases outside the gene matches: 5. Per the germline V gene, CDR1 is LGHDT and CDR2 is YNNKEL (reference sequence). The CDR3 sequence is 15 residues long.

This chain connects TRBV10-3 to TRBJ1-1, with no clear D. The CDR3 runs to 12 residues. V lost 6 bases to trimming and J lost 1 base, with 6 bases between them. Germline CDR1 is ENHRY and CDR2 is SYGVKD. The CDR3 reads CAIRSWNTEAFF. DNA for the CDR3: TGTGCCATCAGATCTTGGAACACTGAAGCTTTCTTT.

This clonotype was picked up many times. The J gene is TRBJ2-3, the V gene TRBV7-9; D gene ambiguous. The length of the CDR3 is 15 residues. The V gene's germline CDR1 is SEHNR and CDR2 FQNEAQ (reference sequence). V was shortened by 5 bases and J by 2 bases, with 14 bases between the two germline ends. CDR3 DNA: TGTGCCAGCAGCCTCACCTCCAGCCCCACAGATACGCAGTATTTT. Its translation: CASSLTSSPTDTQYF.